These 8 T cell receptor beta chains were all obtained from the same sample, sequenced in a study of cytotoxic CD8 clonotypes in ibrutinib-treated CLL. Clones were read by immunoSEQ multiplex PCR, and TCRdb kept only the in-frame ones, dropping some. The table shows some 46,000 clones, with 60% to 75% occurring only once. Source: PBMCs, taken after 12 months of ibrutinib treatment. The receptors here all came from a human donor with chronic lymphocytic leukemia.

In DNA, the CDR3 is TGTGCCAGCAGCGTAAGCGGGGGGGTCTACAATGAGCAGTTCTTC. Translating gives CASSVSGGVYNEQFF. The rearrangement links TRBV6-1 to TRBJ2-1; 10 bases agree with TRBD2. Losses at the gene ends were 6 bases for V and 3 bases for J; bases not matched to a gene: 5. Germline CDR1 is MNHNS and CDR2 is SASEGT. This CDR3 has 15 amino acids.

The gene calls are TRBV14 and TRBJ1-1; D is undetermined. Per germline, CDR1 SGHDN and CDR2 FVKESK. V was pared by 4 bases and J by 10 bases, with 13 bases between. This CDR3 comprises 12 residues. The CDR3 spells CASSPSDLLAFF. The CDR3 DNA reads as TGTGCCAGCAGCCCGTCCGACCTGCTAGCTTTCTTT.

V is TRBV30 and J is TRBJ1-3, with no clear D. The germline V gene has CDR1 GTSNPN and CDR2 SVGIG (reference sequence). CDR3 size: 14 residues. With 4 bases removed from V and 0 bases from J, the gap between germline ends came to 10 bases. The CDR3 DNA reads TGTGCCTGGATAGGGCCACTCTCTGGAAACACCATATATTTT. Protein: CAWIGPLSGNTIYF.

The chain links TRBV2 to TRBJ1-1; no firm D call. Germline V lookup: CDR1 SNHLY, CDR2 FYNNEI. The germline V and J ends were trimmed by 5 bases and 10 bases, with 11 bases remaining between them. The CDR3 consists of 11 residues. DNA for the CDR3: TGTGCCAGCAGTTACTCGGCCCTAGCTTTCTTT. Translation: CASSYSALAFF.

This clone showed up just a few times. This chain joins TRBV2 and TRBJ1-2; TRBD1 aligns across 8 bases. V trimming: 3 bases; J trimming: 3 bases; junction bases outside the gene matches: 3. Germline assignment: CDR1 SNHLY and CDR2 FYNNEI. This CDR3 contains 14 residues. The CDR3 here is CASSEDRVDYGYTF. The CDR3 region has the DNA TGTGCCAGCAGTGAGGACAGGGTGGACTATGGCTACACCTTC. The full variable domain, rest sourced from reference TRBV2 and TRBJ1-2, is EPEVTQTPSHQVTQMGQEVILRCVPISNHLYFYWYRQILGQKVEFLVSFYNNEISEKSEIFDDQFSVERPDGSNFTLKIRSTKLEDSAMYFCASSEDRVDYGYTFGSGTRLTVV.

The chain recombines TRBV2 with TRBJ2-7; the D is unclear. The CDR3 covers 13 residues. CDR1 is SNHLY, CDR2 FYNNEI, per germline. With 5 bases removed from V and 3 bases from J, the gap between germline ends came to 11 bases. The CDR3 loop reads CASSPGPIYEQYF. As DNA, the CDR3 is TGTGCCAGCAGTCCCGGACCTATCTACGAGCAGTACTTC. The full variable domain, completed using reference TRBV2 and TRBJ2-7, is EPEVTQTPSHQVTQMGQEVILRCVPISNHLYFYWYRQILGQKVEFLVSFYNNEISEKSEIFDDQFSVERPDGSNFTLKIRSTKLEDSAMYFCASSPGPIYEQYFGPGTRLTVT.

The gene calls are TRBV10-1 and TRBJ1-6, with D unclear. Germline lookup yields CDR1 WNHNN and CDR2 SYGVQD (reference sequence). V was pared by 6 bases and J by 4 bases, with 7 bases between. The length of the CDR3 is 13 residues. CDR3 in DNA: TGCGCCAGCAGGAGAACGTATAATTCACCCCTCCACTTT. This encodes CASRRTYNSPLHF.

This chain uses TRBV29-1 with TRBJ1-2; 8 bases align to TRBD1. Trimming at V came to 7 bases and at J to 5 bases, leaving 3 bases not matched to a gene. The germline V gene has CDR1 SQVTM and CDR2 ANQGSEA. The CDR3 extends over 11 amino acids. The CDR3 DNA follows: TGCAGCGGGGGACAGGAGTATGGCTACACCTTC. This gives the protein CSGGQEYGYTF.